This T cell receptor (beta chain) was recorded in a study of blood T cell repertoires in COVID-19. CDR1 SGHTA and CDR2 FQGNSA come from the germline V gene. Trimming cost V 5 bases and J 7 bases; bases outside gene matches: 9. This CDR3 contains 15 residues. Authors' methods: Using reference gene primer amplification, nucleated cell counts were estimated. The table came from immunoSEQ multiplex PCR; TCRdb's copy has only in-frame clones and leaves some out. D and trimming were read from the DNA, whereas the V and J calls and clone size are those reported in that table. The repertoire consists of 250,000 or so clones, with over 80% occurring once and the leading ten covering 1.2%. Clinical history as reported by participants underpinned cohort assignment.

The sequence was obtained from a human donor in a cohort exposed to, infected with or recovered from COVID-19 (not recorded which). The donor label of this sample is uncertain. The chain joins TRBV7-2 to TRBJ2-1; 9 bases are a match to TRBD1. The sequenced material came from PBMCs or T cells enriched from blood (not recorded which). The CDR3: CASSAPGQGWNEQFF. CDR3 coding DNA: TGTGCCAGCAGCGCACCGGGACAGGGCTGGAATGAGCAGTTCTTC. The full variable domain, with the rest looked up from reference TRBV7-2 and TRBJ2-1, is GAGVSQSPSNKVTEKGKDVELRCDPISGHTALYWYRQSLGQGLEFLIYFQGNSAPDKSGLPSDRFSAERTGGSVSTLTIQRTQQEDSAVYLCASSAPGQGWNEQFFGPGTRLTVL.